The source of this T cell receptor beta chain is a study of cytomegalovirus exposure and HLA in healthy donors. The study's findings and limits: The authors excluded some V segments, including TRBV6-2 and TRBV6-3, as indistinguishable. Apart from CMV serostatus, no immune exposure information was available. For cytomegalovirus status, the classifier reportedly gave diagnoses with high specificity and sensitivity.

The CDR3 is made up of 13 amino acids. CDR1 MNHEY and CDR2 SVGAGI come from the germline V gene. V lost 2 bases to trimming and J lost 7 bases, with 9 bases between them. The PCR made use of 60 Vbeta and 13 Jbeta primers. This table comes from immunoSEQ multiplex PCR, and its TCRdb copy is limited to in-frame clones, with some not included. Of more than 95,000 clones listed, 60% to 80% are singletons. In regard to this clone: What it binds is unknown.

Sequencing used PBMCs. This receptor was obtained from a man aged 45-65 years in good health and CMV-seropositive. This sequence joins TRBV6-5 and TRBJ2-1; D not certain. CDR3 protein: CASSYLRRNEQFF. The CDR3 region has the DNA TGTGCCAGCAGTTACCTGCGGAGAAATGAGCAGTTCTTC.